Presented here are 21 T cell receptor beta chains from one specimen sequenced in a study of long-term antiretroviral therapy in people with HIV. Sequencing relied on immunoSEQ assay v3.0, run at survey level. Sequencing used immunoSEQ multiplex PCR; TCRdb keeps in-frame clones, though not all of them. Of some 20,000 clones listed, roughly 88% were seen once; the top ten hold 8.8%. The specimen was unsorted PBMCs, collected 1.2 years after starting antiretroviral therapy. Receptors originate from a woman in her thirties or forties with HIV.

J is TRBJ1-1 and V is TRBV5-7; D gene unclear. TRBV5-7 is placed among ORFs of uncertain function. V was clipped by 2 bases and J by 5 bases, with 19 bases between them. This CDR3 comprises 16 residues. The DNA of the CDR3 is TGTGCCAGCAGCTTTGCCCCCGCTATATGGAGGACTGAAGCTTTCTTT. This translates into CASSFAPAIWRTEAFF.

The gene calls are TRBV28 and TRBJ2-2; a weak D match, TRBD2 (6 bases). V gave up 8 bases and J gave up 0 bases, with 22 bases separating them. The CDR3 has 18 residues. CDR1 and CDR2 (germline): MDHEN, SYDVKM. As DNA, the CDR3 is TGTGCCAGCGAGAGAGCGGGCCATCAGTTCGCGAACACCGGGGAGCTGTTTTTT. Translation: CASERAGHQFANTGELFF.

The genes are TRBV7-8 and TRBJ2-7, with D hard to call. The CDR3 extends over 12 amino acids. The germline V and J ends were trimmed by 5 bases and 2 bases, with 7 bases remaining between them. In germline, CDR1 is SGHVS, CDR2 FQNEAQ. This CDR3 is CASSVSAYEQYF. The CDR3 nucleotides read TGTGCCAGCAGCGTTTCCGCCTACGAGCAGTACTTC.

This clone has just a few counts. The V and J genes are TRBV19 and TRBJ1-5; the D gene is possibly TRBD1 (5 bases). CDR3 size: 16 residues. The germline V gene encodes CDR1 LNHDA and CDR2 SQIVND (reference sequence). V lost 5 bases to trimming and J lost 1 base, with 15 bases between them. The CDR3 DNA sequence: TGTGCCAGTAGTCCTTCCCGGGGACGAAGCAATCAGCCCCAGCATTTT. The encoded protein is CASSPSRGRSNQPQHF.

The rearrangement joins TRBV28 to TRBJ1-1; D not certain. This CDR3 comprises 11 residues. Deletions cut 6 bases from V and 4 bases from J, with 6 bases between. Germline loops: CDR1 MDHEN, CDR2 SYDVKM. The CDR3 DNA reads TGTGCCAGCAGCCGGGGCACTGAAGCTTTCTTT. Its protein product is CASSRGTEAFF.

In this sample, this clone turned up once. The junction departs from the called germline gene at one end, perhaps through a read error. The chain recombines TRBV6-4 with TRBJ2-7, with D hard to call. The CDR3 totals 10 residues. Germline assignment: CDR1 MRHNA and CDR2 SNTAGT. The CDR3 DNA sequence: TGTGCCAGCAGGGACTACGAGCAGTACTTC. This translates into CASRDYEQYF.

The rearrangement uses TRBV9 and TRBJ1-1; maybe TRBD1 (5 bases). V lost 3 bases to trimming and J lost 7 bases, with 19 bases between them. The CDR3 runs to 15 residues. Germline CDR1 reads SGDLS; CDR2 reads YYNGEE. CDR3 in DNA: TGTGCCAGCAGCGGGGACTTGACGCCAAGAAATGAAGCTTTCTTT. It yields the protein CASSGDLTPRNEAFF.

The chain carries TRBV6-5 and TRBJ1-2; D is perhaps TRBD1 (5 bases). The ends were cut back, 0 bases at V and 2 bases at J, with 13 bases in the middle. Germline assignment: CDR1 MNHEY and CDR2 SVGAGI. The CDR3 extends over 16 amino acids. The CDR3 bases are TGTGCCAGCAGTTACTCGACCAGGGTCCCCAACTATGGCTACACCTTC. As protein: CASSYSTRVPNYGYTF.

This rearrangement joins TRBV6-6 to TRBJ2-5; the match to TRBD1 covers 8 bases. The length of the CDR3 is 15 residues. The ends lost 3 bases at V and 3 bases at J; junction bases unmatched: 6. The germline V gene encodes CDR1 MNHNY and CDR2 SVGAGI (reference sequence). The CDR3 nucleotides read TGTGCCAGCAGTTATTCCCCGACAGGGGAAGAGACCCAGTACTTC. Translation: CASSYSPTGEETQYF.

A few counts support this clone. The genes are TRBV6-1 and TRBJ1-5, with D possibly being TRBD1 (5 bases). CDR1 and CDR2 (germline): MNHNS, SASEGT. This CDR3 is built from 15 residues. V lost 1 base to trimming and J lost 2 bases, with 9 bases between them. This CDR3 is CASSEVMGRNQPQHF. The CDR3 region has the DNA TGTGCCAGCAGTGAAGTCATGGGACGCAATCAGCCCCAGCATTTT.

Only a few counts were recorded for this clone. This rearrangement joins TRBV7-6 to TRBJ1-2; D ambiguous. The CDR3 extends over 13 amino acids. Per the germline V gene, CDR1 is SGHVS and CDR2 is FNYEAQ. Deletions cut 4 bases from V and 5 bases from J, with 11 bases between. CDR3 residues: CASSSEYYYGYTF. DNA for the CDR3: TGTGCCAGCAGCTCGGAGTACTATTATGGCTACACCTTC.

The chain joins TRBV2 to TRBJ1-5, with D perhaps matching TRBD1 (6 bases). V was pared by 8 bases and J by 0 bases, with 14 bases between. The CDR3 totals 15 residues. The V gene's germline CDR1 is SNHLY and CDR2 FYNNEI. The CDR3 DNA reads TGTGCCAGCGAGGGACACACATATAGCAATCAGCCCCAGCATTTT. Translating it yields CASEGHTYSNQPQHF.

The chain couples TRBV6-6 to TRBJ1-1, with D possibly TRBD1 on 5 matching bases. The CDR3 runs to 13 residues. Between the trimmed V and J ends, which lost 2 bases and 5 bases, there was a span of 9 bases. Germline-derived CDR1 and CDR2 are MNHNY and SVGAGI (reference sequence). CDR3 amino acids: CASSYPRQTEAFF. The CDR3 DNA reads as TGTGCCAGCAGTTACCCCCGACAGACTGAAGCTTTCTTT.

A few counts support this clone. The rearrangement uses TRBV6-6 and TRBJ2-2; D not resolved. This CDR3 spans 12 amino acids. The germline V gene encodes CDR1 MNHNY and CDR2 SVGAGI (reference sequence). V dropped 4 bases and J dropped 6 bases, with 6 bases sitting between them. CDR3 in amino acids: CASSSSPGELFF. The CDR3 DNA follows: TGTGCCAGCAGTTCGAGCCCCGGGGAGCTGTTTTTT.

V gene TRBV28 combines with J gene TRBJ2-1; 8 bases map to TRBD1. The junction had 7 bases not matched to a gene; V was cut back by 6 bases and J by 3 bases. Germline V gene sequence: CDR1 MDHEN, CDR2 SYDVKM. The length of the CDR3 is 15 residues. CDR3 sequence reads: CASRGRDRYYNEQFF. In nucleotides, the CDR3 is TGTGCCAGCAGGGGCCGGGACAGGTACTACAATGAGCAGTTCTTC.

The chain employs TRBV10-3 and TRBJ1-1; maybe TRBD1 (5 bases). The CDR3 covers 12 residues. Germline assignment: CDR1 ENHRY and CDR2 SYGVKD. V was cut by 9 bases and J by 1 base, with 9 bases left in between. The CDR3 reads CAMGGQNTEAFF. CDR3 nucleotides: TGTGCCATGGGAGGACAGAACACTGAAGCTTTCTTT.

This chain links TRBV7-2 with TRBJ2-3; no clear D. CDR3 length: 13 residues. Germline V gene data show CDR1 as SGHTA and CDR2 as FQGNSA. With 1 base removed from V and 2 bases from J, the gap between germline ends came to 4 bases. CDR3 nucleotide sequence: TGTGCCAGCAGCTTAGATTACACAGATACGCAGTATTTT. Amino acids: CASSLDYTDTQYF. Drawing the rest from reference TRBV7-2 and TRBJ2-3, the complete variable domain is GAGVSQSPSNKVTEKGKDVELRCDPISGHTALYWYRQSLGQGLEFLIYFQGNSAPDKSGLPSDRFSAERTGGSVSTLTIQRTQQEDSAVYLCASSLDYTDTQYFGPGTRLTVL.

This clone was picked up a small number of times. The chain recombines TRBV7-9 with TRBJ2-7, with a tentative D call TRBD1 (6 bases). The V end was cut by 0 bases, the J end by 3 bases, with 9 bases between. The CDR3 runs to 14 residues. Per germline, CDR1 SEHNR and CDR2 FQNEAQ (reference sequence). CDR3 amino acids: CASSLAGTYYEQYF. CDR3 in DNA: TGTGCCAGCAGCTTAGCCGGGACATACTACGAGCAGTACTTC.

The rearrangement links TRBV6-6 to TRBJ2-1; weak D call: TRBD1 (6 bases). CDR1 is MNHNY and CDR2 is SVGAGI in the germline V gene (reference sequence). The V gene lost 2 bases and the J gene lost 6 bases, with 8 bases spanning the gap. The CDR3 covers 13 residues. CDR3 DNA sequence: TGTGCCAGCAGTTACGTGGGGGCCAATGAGCAGTTCTTC. It translates to CASSYVGANEQFF.

The chain carries TRBV7-8 and TRBJ2-3; tentative D call: TRBD2 (5 bases). This CDR3 is built from 14 residues. The germline V gene has CDR1 SGHVS and CDR2 FQNEAQ. V was clipped by 5 bases and J by 2 bases, with 11 bases between them. CDR3: CASSPSTNTDTQYF. As DNA, the CDR3 is TGTGCCAGCAGCCCGTCGACTAACACAGATACGCAGTATTTT. The complete variable domain, with remaining parts taken from reference TRBV7-8 and TRBJ2-3, reads GAGVSQSPRYKVAKRGQDVALRCDPISGHVSLFWYQQALGQGPEFLTYFQNEAQLDKSGLPSDRFFAERPEGSVSTLKIQRTQQEDSAVYLCASSPSTNTDTQYFGPGTRLTVL.

This clone has just a few counts. This chain joins TRBV11-2 and TRBJ1-3; D might be TRBD1 (5 bases). In germline, CDR1 is SGHAT, CDR2 FQNNGV. Trimming removed 5 bases at V and 0 bases at J, with 17 bases between. The length of the CDR3 is 17 residues. The CDR3 coding sequence is TGTGCCAGCAGCCCTTGGCCCGGGGCAAACTCTGGAAACACCATATATTTT. Amino acids: CASSPWPGANSGNTIYF.